This entry lists 13 T cell receptor beta chains sequenced from one sample in a study of graft-versus-host responses after intestinal transplantation. Some clones are missing from TCRdb's copy, which holds only in-frame ones; the method was immunoSEQ multiplex PCR. This repertoire shows roughly 97,000 clones, roughly 91% found once; its top ten account for 0.18%. Their target antigens are unknown. The source material was unstimulated CD4+ T cells sorted from spleen or lymph node cells, sampled before transplant. These receptors all stem from a human donor who was the organ donor for an intestinal transplant.

This chain links TRBV10-3 with TRBJ1-5; 8 bases are shared with TRBD1. The trim removed 10 bases at V and 5 bases at J, leaving 7 bases unmatched. The CDR3 totals 13 residues. Germline CDR1 is ENHRY and CDR2 is SYGVKD. The CDR3 reads CATRKTGDQPQHF. The DNA of the CDR3 is TGTGCCACGAGGAAGACAGGGGATCAGCCCCAGCATTTT.

This chain connects TRBV28 to TRBJ1-5, with D possibly TRBD1 on 5 matching bases. Per germline, CDR1 MDHEN and CDR2 SYDVKM. CDR3 length: 16 residues. Trimming took 5 bases from V and 3 from J, leaving 17 bases between them. CDR3 residues: CASSPLPRGDNQPQHF. The CDR3 region has the DNA TGTGCCAGCAGTCCCCTCCCGCGGGGGGACAATCAGCCCCAGCATTTT. Drawing the rest from reference TRBV28 and TRBJ1-5, the complete variable domain is DVKVTQSSRYLVKRTGEKVFLECVQDMDHENMFWYRQDPGLGLRLIYFSYDVKMKEKGDIPEGYSVSREKKERFSLILESASTNQTSMYLCASSPLPRGDNQPQHFGDGTRLSIL.

This chain connects TRBV19 to TRBJ2-7; perhaps TRBD2 as D (5 bases). Germline CDR1 and CDR2: LNHDA and SQIVND (reference sequence). V was shortened by 1 base and J by 4 bases, with 14 bases between the two germline ends. The CDR3 has 15 amino acids. The DNA of the CDR3 is TGTGCCAGTAGTATAGTCCCAGGAGGAGGATACGAGCAGTACTTC. Translating it yields CASSIVPGGGYEQYF.

The CDR3 loop is CASSLRRTSASQETQYF. The DNA for the CDR3 is TGTGCCAGCAGCTTACGTCGGACTAGCGCTAGCCAAGAGACCCAGTACTTC. This chain links TRBV11-2 with TRBJ2-5; 9 bases agree with TRBD2. Germline lookup yields CDR1 SGHAT and CDR2 FQNNGV. V trimming: 2 bases; J trimming: 1 base; junction bases outside the gene matches: 8. The CDR3 runs 17 residues.

This rearrangement joins TRBV18 to TRBJ1-5, with TRBD1 matching 9 bases. The CDR3 has 18 amino acids. The germline V gene encodes CDR1 KGHSH and CDR2 LQKENI. The V and J ends lost 4 bases and 0 bases, in that order; junction bases with no gene match: 10. The CDR3 region has the DNA TGTGCCAGCTCACTGGGACAGGGTTTGGGGTATAGCAATCAGCCCCAGCATTTT. Translating gives CASSLGQGLGYSNQPQHF. Full variable domain (rest looked up from reference TRBV18 and TRBJ1-5): NAGVMQNPRHLVRRRGQEARLRCSPMKGHSHVYWYRQLPEEGLKFMVYLQKENIIDESGMPKERFSAEFPKEGPSILRIQQVVRGDSAAYFCASSLGQGLGYSNQPQHFGDGTRLSIL.

The chain joins TRBV4-2 to TRBJ2-1; 16 nucleotides match TRBD2. V was pared by 5 bases and J by 0 bases, with 7 bases of the junction left unmatched. The CDR3 contains 19 residues. The germline gives CDR1 LGHNA, CDR2 YNFKEQ. CDR3 nucleotide sequence: TGTGCCAGCAGCACGCCGGGACTAGCGGGGGGGGGCTCCTACAATGAGCAGTTCTTC. It codes for CASSTPGLAGGGSYNEQFF.

V usage is TRBV7-2 and J usage is TRBJ2-1, with 9 bases aligning to TRBD2. V gave up 4 bases and J gave up 5 bases; unmatched junction bases: 6. There are 15 residues in the CDR3. Germline V CDR1 and CDR2: SGHTA, FQGNSA. Here the CDR3 DNA reads TGTGCCAGCAGCTCCTCTAGCGGGGCACACAATGAGCAGTTCTTC. Its protein product is CASSSSSGAHNEQFF.

The CDR3 region is CASSGVGLRNEQFF. The CDR3 DNA sequence: TGTGCCAGCTCTGGCGTGGGGCTAAGGAATGAGCAGTTCTTC. The chain recombines TRBV18 with TRBJ2-1; TRBD1 might be the D (5 bases). CDR3 length: 14 residues. CDR1 and CDR2 (germline): KGHSH, LQKENI. V lost 6 bases and J 7 bases, leaving 16 bases between the germline ends.

This chain uses TRBV19 with TRBJ1-3, with D hard to call. The ends were cut back, 3 bases at V and 0 bases at J, with 9 bases in the middle. CDR1 LNHDA and CDR2 SQIVND come from the germline V gene (reference sequence). This CDR3 region has 15 residues. The CDR3 DNA is TGTGCCAGTAGTATGATTAGAAGCTCTGGAAACACCATATATTTT. Encoded protein: CASSMIRSSGNTIYF.

The J gene is TRBJ2-7, the V gene TRBV7-9, with a possible D match to TRBD2 (5 bases). Trimming shortened V by 5 bases and J by 6 bases, and 14 bases separated the two germline ends. CDR1 is SEHNR and CDR2 is FQNEAQ in the germline V gene (reference sequence). The CDR3 sequence is 13 residues long. The CDR3 loop reads CASSRPGIGEQYF. In DNA, the CDR3 is TGTGCCAGCAGCCGCCCGGGGATTGGCGAGCAGTACTTC.

The J gene is TRBJ1-2, the V gene TRBV7-2; no clear D gene. Germline CDR1 is SGHTA and CDR2 is FQGNSA. This CDR3 has 12 amino acids. Trimming took off 5 bases at V and 4 bases at J, with 8 bases between the two ends. CDR3 nucleotides: TGTGCCAGCAGCCCCCCCCTCTATGGCTACACCTTC. Amino acid sequence: CASSPPLYGYTF. Drawing the rest from reference TRBV7-2 and TRBJ1-2, the complete variable domain is GAGVSQSPSNKVTEKGKDVELRCDPISGHTALYWYRQSLGQGLEFLIYFQGNSAPDKSGLPSDRFSAERTGGSVSTLTIQRTQQEDSAVYLCASSPPLYGYTFGSGTRLTVV.

V and J are TRBV5-6 and TRBJ1-6, with 7 bases aligning to TRBD1. The V segment lost 2 bases and the J segment 10 bases; nucleotides outside the gene matches: 6. The CDR3 totals 14 residues. Germline CDR1 SGHDT, CDR2 YYEEEE. CDR3 in amino acids: CASSFGGQQSPLHF. In DNA form, the CDR3 reads TGTGCCAGCAGCTTCGGGGGACAGCAATCACCCCTCCACTTT.

V gene TRBV4-3 combines with J gene TRBJ2-1; D may be TRBD2 (5 bases). The CDR3 extends over 15 amino acids. Per the germline V gene, CDR1 is LGHNA and CDR2 is YSLEER. Trimming shortened V by 1 base and J by 6 bases, and 13 bases separated the two germline ends. CDR3 nucleotide sequence: TGCGCCAGCAGCCAAGGTTTAGCTAGCAGCAATGAGCAGTTCTTC. It codes for CASSQGLASSNEQFF.